These 19 T cell receptor beta chains came from one sample sequenced in a study of blood T cell repertoires in COVID-19. Method: immunoSEQ multiplex PCR; TCRdb's copy keeps in-frame clones and lacks some. The sample shows some 100,000 clones, about 83% of them seen only once. Material for sequencing was peripheral blood. The receptors were gathered from a man aged 70-80 years with acute or convalescent COVID-19.

V gene TRBV3-1 (or the pseudogene TRBV3-2) combines with J gene TRBJ1-1; 12 bases match TRBD1. Germline V CDR1 and CDR2: LGHDT, YNNKEL (reference sequence). The CDR3 has 15 amino acids. With 4 bases clipped from V and 9 bases from J, the junction kept 9 bases outside the gene matches. The DNA for the CDR3 is TGTGCCAGCAGCCGGGGACAGGGGGCGATGGATCAAGCTTTCTTT. Protein sequence: CASSRGQGAMDQAFF.

This clone appeared once. The rearrangement uses TRBV12-5 and TRBJ2-1, with 11 positions matching TRBD1. This CDR3 region has 15 residues. The germline V gene encodes CDR1 LGHNT and CDR2 FRNRAP. With V trimmed by 5 bases and J by 7 bases, 7 bases remained unmatched. CDR3 nucleotide sequence: TGTGCTAGTGGTCAAGGACAGGGGGCGTTTAATGAGCAGTTCTTC. It encodes CASGQGQGAFNEQFF.

This chain joins TRBV4-3 and TRBJ2-3, with D possibly TRBD1 on 6 matching bases. The V gene lost 0 bases and the J gene lost 4 bases, with 8 bases spanning the gap. The CDR3 runs 14 residues. CDR1 LGHNA and CDR2 YSLEER come from the germline V gene. The CDR3 is CASSQDNRADTQYF. The DNA for the CDR3 is TGCGCCAGCAGCCAAGATAACAGGGCAGATACGCAGTATTTT.

V is TRBV5-1 and J is TRBJ2-2, with 7 bases fitting TRBD1. CDR3 length equals 14 residues. In germline, CDR1 is SGHRS, CDR2 YFSETQ. With V trimmed by 0 bases and J by 4 bases, 0 bases remained unmatched. The CDR3 region is CASSLAGGTGELFF. CDR3 coding DNA: TGCGCCAGCAGCTTGGCAGGGGGCACCGGGGAGCTGTTTTTT.

Only one count was recorded for this clone. This chain joins TRBV15 and TRBJ1-5; 8 bases align to TRBD1. The germline gives CDR1 LNHNV, CDR2 YYDKDF (reference sequence). The CDR3 is 18 residues long. V gave up 0 bases and J gave up 0 bases; unmatched junction bases: 7. CDR3 sequence reads: CATSRDQTGAYSNQPQHF. CDR3 DNA sequence: TGTGCCACCAGCAGAGATCAGACAGGGGCTTATAGCAATCAGCCCCAGCATTTT.

The CDR3 DNA follows: TGTGCCTGGAGTACGGGACAGGGGCCCTACGAGCAGTACTTC. Protein sequence: CAWSTGQGPYEQYF. The chain uses TRBV30 and TRBJ2-7; 10 bases align to TRBD1. Germline V gene sequence: CDR1 GTSNPN, CDR2 SVGIG (reference sequence). V shed 2 bases and J 2 bases; nucleotides not matched to a gene: 3. This CDR3 is built from 14 residues.

This sequence joins TRBV7-9 and TRBJ1-2, with D maybe TRBD1 (5 bases). Per the germline V gene, CDR1 is SEHNR and CDR2 is FQNEAQ (reference sequence). V was cut by 6 bases and J by 7 bases, with 18 bases left in between. This CDR3 region has 14 residues. CDR3 coding DNA: TGTGCCAGCAGGGGGGGGAAGAGCGTCGGTGGCTACACCTTC. This codes for CASRGGKSVGGYTF.

The chain links TRBV7-9 to TRBJ1-6; D is ambiguous. Per the germline V gene, CDR1 is SEHNR and CDR2 is FQNEAQ (reference sequence). Trimming took off 1 base at V and 10 bases at J, with 8 bases between the two ends. There are 13 residues in the CDR3. The CDR3 loop is CASSLDSGSPLHF. The DNA for the CDR3 is TGTGCCAGCAGCTTAGACAGTGGGTCACCCCTCCACTTT.

This clone has a handful of counts. The chain recombines TRBV6-5 with TRBJ2-5; 11 bases align to TRBD1. Germline V gene lookup returns CDR1 MNHEY and CDR2 SVGAGI. The length of the CDR3 is 15 residues. V lost 4 bases and J lost 4; bases outside the gene matches: 5. The CDR3 DNA sequence: TGTGCCAGCAGTTGGGGACAGGGGGGGGGAGAGACCCAGTACTTC. As protein: CASSWGQGGGETQYF.

The rearrangement uses TRBV3-1 (or the pseudogene TRBV3-2) and TRBJ1-3, with 8 bases lining up with TRBD1. Trimming removed 6 bases from V and 2 bases from J; junction bases left unmatched: 3. Germline V gene data show CDR1 as LGHDT and CDR2 as YNNKEL (reference sequence). The CDR3 spans 14 residues. The CDR3 nucleotides are TGTGCCAGCAGGTTGACAGGGGCTGGAAACACCATATATTTT. It yields the protein CASRLTGAGNTIYF.

The V call is TRBV5-1, the J call TRBJ2-3; 10 bases agree with TRBD2. The V segment lost 4 bases and the J segment 4 bases; nucleotides outside the gene matches: 18. The CDR3 loop spans 19 amino acids. Germline V CDR1 and CDR2: SGHRS, YFSETQ. CDR3 nucleotides: TGCGCCAGCAGCCCCCGGGCTAGCGGGGGCCTAACGACAGCAGATACGCAGTATTTT. Protein: CASSPRASGGLTTADTQYF.

This clone was recorded once. The CDR3 loop is CASSFHRDTQYF. CDR3 bases: TGTGCCAGCAGTTTCCACCGGGATACGCAGTATTTT. This chain connects TRBV12-3 or TRBV12-4 to TRBJ2-3; D is uncertain. V lost 3 bases and J lost 6, with 7 bases in between. The CDR3 consists of 12 residues.

This clone was picked up a small number of times. The rearrangement links TRBV18 to TRBJ1-2; 7 bases match TRBD1. V lost 3 bases, J lost 0 bases, and 4 bases stayed unmatched. Germline lookup yields CDR1 KGHSH and CDR2 LQKENI. This CDR3 region has 15 residues. This chain's CDR3 is CASSPWDSSNYGYTF. The CDR3 nucleotides are TGTGCCAGCTCACCTTGGGACAGCTCTAACTATGGCTACACCTTC.

The chain recombines TRBV7-9 with TRBJ1-2; 7 nucleotides align to TRBD1. The CDR3 covers 14 residues. Trimming took 3 bases from V and 4 from J; bases not matched to a gene: 5. Germline CDR1 is SEHNR and CDR2 is FQNEAQ (reference sequence). The CDR3, as DNA: TGTGCCAGCAGCTTCCAGGGGGGTGGCTATGGCTACACCTTC. Amino acid sequence: CASSFQGGGYGYTF.

The V gene is TRBV9, the J gene TRBJ2-2; the match to TRBD2 covers 7 bases. V was clipped by 3 bases and J by 1 base; unmatched bases: 3. Per germline, CDR1 SGDLS and CDR2 YYNGEE. This CDR3 has 15 amino acids. This CDR3 reads CASSAGTMNTGELFF. As DNA, the CDR3 is TGTGCCAGCAGCGCCGGGACTATGAACACCGGGGAGCTGTTTTTT.

V is TRBV5-6 and J is TRBJ2-3, with D tentatively TRBD2 (7 bases). The CDR3 runs 14 residues. Trimming took off 7 bases at V and 0 bases at J, with 12 bases between the two ends. CDR1 is SGHDT and CDR2 is YYEEEE in the germline V gene. The CDR3 loop reads CASEGGLSTDTQYF. CDR3 in DNA: TGTGCCAGCGAGGGGGGGCTCAGCACAGATACGCAGTATTTT.

The V gene is TRBV29-1, the J gene TRBJ1-1; possibly TRBD1 for D (6 bases). Germline assignment: CDR1 SQVTM and CDR2 ANQGSEA. V shed 6 bases and J shed 1 base, with 12 bases lying between them. This CDR3 comprises 13 residues. The CDR3 sequence is CSVMTGRNTEAFF. The CDR3, as DNA: TGCAGCGTGATGACAGGTCGGAACACTGAAGCTTTCTTT.

This chain connects TRBV5-1 to TRBJ2-4, with 10 bases lining up with TRBD1. Looked up from germline, CDR1 is SGHRS and CDR2 is YFSETQ. This CDR3 comprises 13 residues. Losses at the gene ends were 4 bases for V and 7 bases for J; bases not matched to a gene: 2. The CDR3 sequence is CASSRTGGNIQYF. The CDR3 coding sequence is TGCGCCAGCAGCCGGACAGGGGGGAACATTCAGTACTTC. Using reference TRBV5-1 and TRBJ2-4 for the parts outside the CDR3, the full variable domain is KAGVTQTPRYLIKTRGQQVTLSCSPISGHRSVSWYQQTPGQGLQFLFEYFSETQRNKGNFPGRFSGRQFSNSRSEMNVSTLELGDSALYLCASSRTGGNIQYFGAGTRLSVL.

V gene TRBV7-6 combines with J gene TRBJ1-1, with D tentatively TRBD1 (6 bases). The CDR3 is made up of 16 amino acids. Germline-derived CDR1 and CDR2 are SGHVS and FNYEAQ. The V end lost 5 bases, the J end lost 0 bases, and 16 bases lay between the germline ends. The CDR3 sequence is CASSAIFQGLNTEAFF. The DNA of the CDR3 is TGTGCCAGCAGCGCGATATTTCAGGGGCTGAACACTGAAGCTTTCTTT.